The 29 T cell receptor beta chains listed next were all sequenced from one sample in a study of graft-versus-host responses after intestinal transplantation (dated by TCRdb to 2020 to 2023). Their recognized antigens are unknown. The sample's time point label, decoded: cells obtained before transplantation from donor or recipient. Library creation used the immunoSEQ multiplex PCR assay. The table comes from immuneACCESS by way of TCRdb, which keeps in-frame sequences with V and J called. Part of the clones is missing from these tables; in studies checked, under half for an unresolved V gene and the rest for unknown reasons. The sample includes around 95,000 clones, with roughly 87% observed a single time. The ten largest make up roughly 1% of the sample. The material was unstimulated CD4+ T cells sorted from spleen or lymph node cells, obtained before transplant. Receptor source: a human donor who was the organ donor for an intestinal transplant.

The gene calls are TRBV6-1 and TRBJ1-2; 8 nucleotides line up with TRBD1. Germline V gene data show CDR1 as MNHNS and CDR2 as SASEGT. The junction had 8 bases not matched to a gene; V was cut back by 2 bases and J by 6 bases. This CDR3 spans 15 amino acids. The chain's CDR3 is CASSERQGPGDGYTF. For the CDR3, the DNA is TGTGCCAGCAGTGAACGACAGGGGCCGGGGGATGGCTACACCTTC.

V and J are TRBV5-4 and TRBJ2-3, with 10 bases that match TRBD2. This CDR3 spans 15 amino acids. The V segment lost 6 bases and the J segment 1 base; nucleotides outside the gene matches: 5. Germline loops: CDR1 SGHNT, CDR2 YYREEE (reference sequence). The CDR3 reads CASNPSGGRTDTQYF. Written as DNA, the CDR3 is TGTGCCAGCAATCCTAGCGGGGGCCGCACAGATACGCAGTATTTT.

This sequence joins TRBV30 and TRBJ2-5; D may be TRBD1 or TRBD2 (5 bases each). The V gene lost 2 bases and the J gene lost 2 bases, with 12 bases spanning the gap. Germline V gene sequence: CDR1 GTSNPN, CDR2 SVGIG (reference sequence). The CDR3 is made up of 14 amino acids. This CDR3 is CAWSLGRRQETQYF. The CDR3 nucleotides are TGTGCCTGGAGTCTGGGACGGCGACAAGAGACCCAGTACTTC.

CDR3 sequence: CASSPSGTGGNEQFF. CDR3 in DNA: TGTGCCAGCAGTCCATCCGGGACAGGGGGCAATGAGCAGTTCTTC. The chain has TRBV7-9 and TRBJ2-1, with TRBD1 matching over 11 bases. Germline assignment: CDR1 SEHNR and CDR2 FQNEAQ (reference sequence). V lost 6 bases to trimming and J lost 6 bases; unmatched junction nucleotides: 7. This CDR3 comprises 15 residues.

V usage is TRBV6-6 and J usage is TRBJ1-6, with 7 bases lining up with TRBD1. Looked up from germline, CDR1 is MNHNY and CDR2 is SVGAGI (reference sequence). The V gene end was trimmed by 8 bases and the J gene end by 7 bases; junction bases not matched to a gene: 5. The CDR3 is 13 residues long. The CDR3 here is CASVTGENSPLHF. CDR3 bases: TGTGCCAGCGTTACAGGGGAAAATTCACCCCTCCACTTT.

This chain links TRBV6-1 with TRBJ2-3; the D gene is possibly TRBD1 (5 bases). The V end lost 8 bases, the J end lost 1 base, and 13 bases lay between the germline ends. In germline, CDR1 is MNHNS, CDR2 SASEGT. The CDR3 length is 14 residues. The CDR3 reads CASGSGSGTDTQYF. The CDR3 region has the DNA TGTGCCAGCGGATCAGGGTCGGGCACAGATACGCAGTATTTT.

The chain links TRBV30 to TRBJ1-2; D may be TRBD1 (5 bases). Germline V lookup: CDR1 GTSNPN, CDR2 SVGIG (reference sequence). This CDR3 spans 16 amino acids. Trimming removed 2 bases at V and 6 bases at J, with 22 bases between. CDR3: CAWSIQFRVNYNGYTF. DNA of the CDR3: TGTGCCTGGAGTATCCAATTCAGGGTCAACTATAATGGCTACACCTTC.

The V call is TRBV7-8, the J call TRBJ2-3; maybe TRBD1 (5 bases). From germline, CDR1 is SGHVS and CDR2 FQNEAQ. The CDR3 has 14 amino acids. Trimming cost V 2 bases and J 5 bases, with 11 bases left between them. CDR3 nucleotides: TGTGCCAGCAGCTTAACCCCAGGGCGAGATACGCAGTATTTT. Amino acid sequence: CASSLTPGRDTQYF.

Written as DNA, the CDR3 is TGTGCCAGTAGTATAGGGGGGGATCAGCCCCAGCATTTT. It is translated as CASSIGGDQPQHF. The chain has TRBV19 and TRBJ1-5; D possibly corresponds to TRBD1 (5 bases). The V gene's germline CDR1 is LNHDA and CDR2 SQIVND (reference sequence). The CDR3 has 13 amino acids. V was cut by 1 base and J by 5 bases, with 6 bases left in between.

V and J are TRBV7-9 and TRBJ1-2; D unclear. V was clipped by 5 bases and J by 4 bases, with 17 bases between them. This CDR3 has 15 residues. The germline CDR1 and CDR2 sequences are SEHNR and FQNEAQ (reference sequence). CDR3 DNA sequence: TGTGCCAGCAGCCCATTCTTTTCGGGTTCCTATGGCTACACCTTC. Amino acids: CASSPFFSGSYGYTF.

The chain couples TRBV30 to TRBJ1-6; 7 nucleotides agree with TRBD1. Unmatched junction bases numbered 7, after V lost 0 bases and J lost 8 bases. The germline V gene encodes CDR1 GTSNPN and CDR2 SVGIG (reference sequence). This CDR3 is built from 15 residues. The CDR3: CAWSVPRDSHSPLHF. In DNA, the CDR3 is TGTGCCTGGAGTGTCCCCCGGGACAGTCATTCACCCCTCCACTTT.

The J gene is TRBJ2-7, the V gene TRBV5-1; maybe TRBD2 (10 bases). The CDR3 has 19 residues. Germline V gene sequence: CDR1 SGHRS, CDR2 YFSETQ. Trimming removed 4 bases at V and 4 bases at J, with 30 bases between. CDR3 DNA sequence: TGCGCCAGCAGCCGAGGGACAGGGCCTAGCGGGGGCAACCGGTACGAGCAGTACTTC. It is translated as CASSRGTGPSGGNRYEQYF.

The rearrangement joins TRBV25-1 to TRBJ2-2, with D possibly being TRBD1 or TRBD2 (5 bases each). Deletions cut 1 base from V and 7 bases from J, with 10 bases between. The CDR3 loop spans 14 amino acids. CDR1 is MGHDK, CDR2 SYGVNS, per germline. The CDR3 region is CASSELRGSGELFF. The CDR3 nucleotides read TGTGCCAGCAGTGAATTGAGGGGCAGCGGGGAGCTGTTTTTT. Using reference TRBV25-1 and TRBJ2-2 for the parts outside the CDR3, the full variable domain is EADIYQTPRYLVIGTGKKITLECSQTMGHDKMYWYQQDPGMELHLIHYSYGVNSTEKGDLSSESTVSRIRTEHFPLTLESARPSHTSQYLCASSELRGSGELFFGEGSRLTVL.

The J gene is TRBJ2-5, the V gene TRBV5-1; D possibly corresponds to TRBD2 (6 bases). The DNA end favors TRBJ2-7, so the J call may be wrong. Germline assignment: CDR1 SGHRS and CDR2 YFSETQ. This CDR3 is 17 amino acids long. The CDR3 sequence is CASSLEGRTKIPYEQYF. For the CDR3, the DNA is TGCGCCAGCAGCTTGGAAGGGAGGACTAAAATCCCCTACGAGCAGTACTTC.

The chain combines TRBV30 with TRBJ2-2; weak D call: TRBD2 (5 bases). Between the trimmed V and J ends, which lost 0 bases and 1 base, there was a span of 9 bases. The germline V gene encodes CDR1 GTSNPN and CDR2 SVGIG (reference sequence). This CDR3 is 15 amino acids long. The CDR3 sequence: CAWSVLLGNTGELFF. CDR3 nucleotide sequence: TGTGCCTGGAGTGTACTACTAGGGAACACCGGGGAGCTGTTTTTT.

This clone was found once. CDR3 sequence (DNA): TGTGCCAGCAGCTTAGATGCGGGGGCGGGCTACGAGCAGTACTTC. Translation gives CASSLDAGAGYEQYF. The rearrangement uses TRBV11-2 and TRBJ2-7; possibly TRBD2 for D (7 bases). V lost 0 bases, J lost 3 bases, and 12 bases lay in between. CDR1 SGHAT and CDR2 FQNNGV come from the germline V gene. The CDR3 length is 15 residues.

Turning to this clone: The junction departs from the called germline gene at one end, perhaps through a read error. The chain couples TRBV30 to TRBJ1-5; D remains unclear. Germline V CDR1 and CDR2: GTSNPN, SVGIG (reference sequence). The length of the CDR3 is 17 residues. The CDR3 nucleotides are TGTGCCTGGAGTGTACGATTGGACGCTTCTAGCTATCAGCCCCAGCATTTT. This sequence encodes CAWSVRLDASSYQPQHF.

The J gene is TRBJ1-1, the V gene TRBV5-1; D uncertain. Germline CDR1 reads SGHRS; CDR2 reads YFSETQ. The V and J ends lost 2 bases and 0 bases respectively, with 8 bases between them. The CDR3 sequence is 14 residues long. The CDR3 DNA is TGCGCCAGCAGCTTTTCGGGGTTGAACACTGAAGCTTTCTTT. This encodes CASSFSGLNTEAFF.

V and J are TRBV2 and TRBJ2-1; D is undetermined. The CDR3 loop spans 13 amino acids. V lost 8 bases and J lost 0, with 8 bases in between. Per the germline V gene, CDR1 is SNHLY and CDR2 is FYNNEI. CDR3: CASRSVSYNEQFF. CDR3 DNA: TGTGCCAGCCGATCCGTCTCCTACAATGAGCAGTTCTTC.

The V gene is TRBV9, the J gene TRBJ2-1; D is possibly TRBD1 (6 bases). Germline lookup yields CDR1 SGDLS and CDR2 YYNGEE. CDR3 length: 18 residues. Trimming shortened V by 1 base and J by 1 base, and 18 bases separated the two germline ends. This chain's CDR3 is CASSVTEGKGVSYNEQFF. Here the CDR3 DNA reads TGTGCCAGCAGCGTAACTGAGGGTAAGGGGGTTTCCTACAATGAGCAGTTCTTC.

V usage is TRBV15 and J usage is TRBJ1-5, with TRBD1 as a possible D gene (6 bases). The CDR3 sequence is 13 residues long. Trimming took off 1 base at V and 7 bases at J, with 8 bases between the two ends. Germline V gene lookup returns CDR1 LNHNV and CDR2 YYDKDF (reference sequence). The CDR3 is CATSRAGAQPQHF. The CDR3 region has the DNA TGTGCCACCAGCAGAGCAGGGGCACAGCCCCAGCATTTT.

A few counts support this clone. The chain is built from TRBV19 and TRBJ1-6; 8 nucleotides line up with TRBD1. There are 13 residues in the CDR3. V was pared by 4 bases and J by 10 bases, with 3 bases of the junction left unmatched. The germline gives CDR1 LNHDA, CDR2 SQIVND (reference sequence). CDR3 in DNA: TGTGCCAGTAGTACAGGGGGCAGGTCACCCCTCCACTTT. Its protein is CASSTGGRSPLHF. Full variable domain (remainder filled in from reference TRBV19 and TRBJ1-6): DGGITQSPKYLFRKEGQNVTLSCEQNLNHDAMYWYRQDPGQGLRLIYYSQIVNDFQKGDIAEGYSVSREKKESFPLTVTSAQKNPTAFYLCASSTGGRSPLHFGNGTRLTVT.

This chain's CDR3 is CAISFGQGIDGYTF. The CDR3 DNA is TGTGCCATCAGCTTCGGACAGGGGATTGATGGCTACACCTTC. V gene TRBV10-3 combines with J gene TRBJ1-2; 9 bases are shared with TRBD1. Germline assignment: CDR1 ENHRY and CDR2 SYGVKD. The CDR3 is 14 residues long. The J segment lost 6 bases and the V segment lost 6 bases, leaving 8 bases of the junction unmatched.

J is TRBJ1-5 and V is TRBV12-5; the D is unclear. Looked up from germline, CDR1 is LGHNT and CDR2 is FRNRAP. Trimming shortened V by 4 bases and J by 4 bases, and 17 bases separated the two germline ends. CDR3 size: 16 residues. The CDR3 protein is CASGSPGVDINQPQHF. The CDR3 coding sequence is TGTGCTAGTGGTTCCCCAGGTGTCGACATTAATCAGCCCCAGCATTTT.

A few counts support this clone. The chain recombines TRBV5-1 with TRBJ1-2, with D uncertain. Germline assignment: CDR1 SGHRS and CDR2 YFSETQ. The V and J ends lost 1 base and 4 bases respectively, with 5 bases between them. CDR3 length: 12 amino acids. The CDR3 is CASSLSSYGYTF. In DNA form, the CDR3 reads TGCGCCAGCAGCTTGTCCAGCTATGGCTACACCTTC.

This clone was detected only once. CDR3 DNA sequence: TGTGCCAGCAGCCGGGACACCTACGAGCAGTACTTC. This codes for CASSRDTYEQYF. The chain recombines TRBV6-1 with TRBJ2-5; D is possibly TRBD1 (6 bases). The J call may be mistaken, given a closer DNA end match to TRBJ2-7. The CDR3 sequence is 12 residues long. Per germline, CDR1 MNHNS and CDR2 SASEGT.

The chain uses TRBV5-1 and TRBJ2-5; D possibly corresponds to TRBD1 (6 bases). CDR1 is SGHRS, CDR2 YFSETQ, per germline. This CDR3 has 14 residues. Trimming removed 2 bases at V and 4 bases at J, with 12 bases between. The CDR3 reads CASSFTGYGETQYF. CDR3 in DNA: TGCGCCAGCAGCTTTACAGGGTACGGAGAGACCCAGTACTTC.

The V gene is TRBV19, the J gene TRBJ2-2; TRBD1 matches 9 bases. The CDR3 is 15 residues long. J was trimmed by 4 bases and V by 6 bases; bases with no gene match: 6. Germline loops: CDR1 LNHDA, CDR2 SQIVND (reference sequence). CDR3 DNA: TGTGCCAGTAGAAGGCGGACAGGGGTCACCGGGGAGCTGTTTTTT. It specifies CASRRRTGVTGELFF.

V gene TRBV7-9 combines with J gene TRBJ1-2; 8 nucleotides align to TRBD1. The CDR3 contains 14 residues. CDR1 is SEHNR and CDR2 is FQNEAQ in the germline V gene (reference sequence). V shed 3 bases, J shed 4 bases, and the junction held 4 bases outside the gene matches. As DNA, the CDR3 is TGTGCCAGCAGCTTGACAGGGGAGAGCTATGGCTACACCTTC. It encodes CASSLTGESYGYTF.